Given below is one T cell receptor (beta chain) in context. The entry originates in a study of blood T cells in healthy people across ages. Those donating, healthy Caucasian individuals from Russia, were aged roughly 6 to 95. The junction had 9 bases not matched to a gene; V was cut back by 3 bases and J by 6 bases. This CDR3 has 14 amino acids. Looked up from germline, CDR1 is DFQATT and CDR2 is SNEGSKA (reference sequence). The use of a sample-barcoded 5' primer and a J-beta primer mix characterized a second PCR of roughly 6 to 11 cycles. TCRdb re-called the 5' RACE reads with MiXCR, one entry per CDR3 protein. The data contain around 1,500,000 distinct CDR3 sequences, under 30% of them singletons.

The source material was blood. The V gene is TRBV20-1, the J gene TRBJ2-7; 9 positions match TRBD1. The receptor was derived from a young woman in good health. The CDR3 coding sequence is TGCAGTGCTAGGGAGCAACAGGGGGCCCGCGAGCAGTACTTC. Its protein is CSAREQQGAREQYF.